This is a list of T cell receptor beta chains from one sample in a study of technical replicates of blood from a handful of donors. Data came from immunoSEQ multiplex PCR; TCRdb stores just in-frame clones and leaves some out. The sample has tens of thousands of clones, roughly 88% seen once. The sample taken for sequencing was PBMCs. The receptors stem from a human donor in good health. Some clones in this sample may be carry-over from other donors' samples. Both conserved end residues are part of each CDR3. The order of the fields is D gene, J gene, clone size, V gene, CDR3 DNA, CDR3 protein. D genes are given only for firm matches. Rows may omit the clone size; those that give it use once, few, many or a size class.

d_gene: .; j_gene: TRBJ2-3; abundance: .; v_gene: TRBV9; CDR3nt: TGTGCCAGCAGCGTAGGGCCAGATACGCAGTATTTT; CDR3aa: CASSVGPDTQYF
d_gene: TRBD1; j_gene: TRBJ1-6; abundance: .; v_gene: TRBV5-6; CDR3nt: TGTGCCAGCAGCTTGGGACAGGGGGCTGATTCACCCCTCCACTTT; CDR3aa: CASSLGQGADSPLHF
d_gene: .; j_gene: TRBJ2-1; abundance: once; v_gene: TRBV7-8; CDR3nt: TGTGCCAGCAGGCGCCCAGGCTCCTACAATGAGCAGTTCTTC; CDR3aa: CASRRPGSYNEQFF
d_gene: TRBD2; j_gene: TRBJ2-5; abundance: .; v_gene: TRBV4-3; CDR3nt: TGCGCCAGCACCCCGACAACGGGGGGTCGGGGAGAGACCCAGTACTTC; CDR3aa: CASTPTTGGRGETQYF
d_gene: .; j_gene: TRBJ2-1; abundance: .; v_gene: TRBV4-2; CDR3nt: TGTGCCAGCAGTCGCGGAGCGGAGGATCGAGAGCAGTTCTTC; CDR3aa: CASSRGAEDREQFF
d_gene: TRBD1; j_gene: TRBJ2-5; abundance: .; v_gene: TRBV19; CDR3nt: TGTGCCAGTATCGGTCAGGGGGCCTGGGAGACCCAGTACTTC; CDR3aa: CASIGQGAWETQYF
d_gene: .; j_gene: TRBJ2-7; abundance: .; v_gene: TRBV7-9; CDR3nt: TGTGCCAGCAGCCAAATCTACGAGCAGTACTTC; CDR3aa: CASSQIYEQYF
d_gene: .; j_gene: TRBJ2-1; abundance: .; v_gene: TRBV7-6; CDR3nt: TGTGCCAGCAGCCGACAAGGTGGGAATGAGCAGTTCTTC; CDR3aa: CASSRQGGNEQFF
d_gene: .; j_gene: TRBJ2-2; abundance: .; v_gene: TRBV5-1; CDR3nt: TGCGCCAGTACCCAGGGGCAGGACACCGGGGAGCTGTTTTTT; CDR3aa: CASTQGQDTGELFF
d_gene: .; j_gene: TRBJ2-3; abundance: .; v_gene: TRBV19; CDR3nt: TGTGCCAGTAGTATGGGCACAGTGCCAGATACGCAGTATTTT; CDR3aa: CASSMGTVPDTQYF
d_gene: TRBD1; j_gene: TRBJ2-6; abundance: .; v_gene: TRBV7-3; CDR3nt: TGTGCCAGCAGCTACCAGGGGGCTGGGGCCAACGTCCTGACTTTC; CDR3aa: CASSYQGAGANVLTF
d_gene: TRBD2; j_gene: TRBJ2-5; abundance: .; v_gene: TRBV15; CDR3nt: TGTGCCACCAGCAGAGGTCCCATTGCGGGAGGACTTATTCAAGAGACCCAGTACTTC; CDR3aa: CATSRGPIAGGLIQETQYF
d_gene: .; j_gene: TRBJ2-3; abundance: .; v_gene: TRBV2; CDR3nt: TGTGCCACCAGCCTTGCAGGGGATACGCAGTATTTT; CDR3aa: CATSLAGDTQYF
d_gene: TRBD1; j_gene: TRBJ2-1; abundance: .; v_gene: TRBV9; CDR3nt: TGTGCCAGCAGCCCACGGGACAGGCGAAGCTCCTACAATGAGCAGTTCTTC; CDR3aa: CASSPRDRRSSYNEQFF
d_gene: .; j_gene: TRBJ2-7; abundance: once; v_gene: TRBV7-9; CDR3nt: TGTGCCAGCAGCTACAGGGATGGTCTCAACGAGCAGTACTTC; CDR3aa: CASSYRDGLNEQYF
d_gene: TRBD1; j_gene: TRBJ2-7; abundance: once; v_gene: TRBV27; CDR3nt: TGTGCCAGCAGTTTATGGACAGGGATCCGCGAGCAGTACTTC; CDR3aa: CASSLWTGIREQYF
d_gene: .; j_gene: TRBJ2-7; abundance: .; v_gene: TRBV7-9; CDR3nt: TGTGCCAGCAGCTTACGAGGGTTGAGCTACGAGCAGTACTTC; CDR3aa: CASSLRGLSYEQYF
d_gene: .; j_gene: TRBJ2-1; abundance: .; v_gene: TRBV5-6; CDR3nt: TGTGCCAGCAGCCGGAATCAGGGTGAAAGATACAATGAGCAGTTCTTC; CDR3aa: CASSRNQGERYNEQFF
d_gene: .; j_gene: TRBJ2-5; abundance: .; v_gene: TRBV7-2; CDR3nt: TGTGCCAGCAGCTTAAGGCAGGGAAGAGAGACCCAGTACTTC; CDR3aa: CASSLRQGRETQYF
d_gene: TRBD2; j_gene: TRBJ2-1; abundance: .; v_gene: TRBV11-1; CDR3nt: TGTGCCAGCAGCTTATTCGCTAGCGGGAGAGGGTCCTACAATGAGCAGTTCTTC; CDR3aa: CASSLFASGRGSYNEQFF
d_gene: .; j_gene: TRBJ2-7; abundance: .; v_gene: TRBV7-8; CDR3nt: TGTGCCAGCAGCTTCCCCGGGGGACGCGAGCAGTACTTC; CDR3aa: CASSFPGGREQYF
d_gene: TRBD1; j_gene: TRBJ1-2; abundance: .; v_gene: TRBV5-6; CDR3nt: TGTGCCAGCAGCCCGGAAGGGGGCAATAACTATGGCTACACCTTC; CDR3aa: CASSPEGGNNYGYTF
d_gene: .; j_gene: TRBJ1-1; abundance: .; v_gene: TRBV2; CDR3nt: TGTGCCAGCAGTGAATCTTCTGAAGCTTTCTTT; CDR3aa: CASSESSEAFF
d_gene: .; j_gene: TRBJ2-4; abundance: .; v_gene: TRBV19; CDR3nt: TGTGCCAGTACGCCAGGCAGGAACATTCAGTACTTC; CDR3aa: CASTPGRNIQYF
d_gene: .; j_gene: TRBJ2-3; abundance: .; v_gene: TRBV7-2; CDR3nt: TGTGCCAGCAGCTTAGCTGTGGGACAACGAAATACGCAGTATTTT; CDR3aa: CASSLAVGQRNTQYF
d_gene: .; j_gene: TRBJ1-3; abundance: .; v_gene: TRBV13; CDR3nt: TGTGCCAGCAGCCCGGGGGGGGACGTCTCGAACACCATATATTTT; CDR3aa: CASSPGGDVSNTIYF
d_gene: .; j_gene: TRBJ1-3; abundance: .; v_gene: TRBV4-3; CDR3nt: TGCGCCAGCAGCCAAGATATAGTGGGGAGCTCTGGAAACACCATATATTTT; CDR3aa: CASSQDIVGSSGNTIYF
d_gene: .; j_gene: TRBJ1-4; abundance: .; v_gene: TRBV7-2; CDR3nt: TGTGCCAGCAGCCCTGACACTGGGTTTAATGAAAAACTGTTTTTT; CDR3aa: CASSPDTGFNEKLFF
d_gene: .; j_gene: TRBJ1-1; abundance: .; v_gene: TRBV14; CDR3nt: TGTGCCAGCAGCATGCTAACGGTCCGCCCGGGAAGCACTGAAGCTTTCTTT; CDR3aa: CASSMLTVRPGSTEAFF